The entry that follows covers one T cell receptor (beta chain) sequence. In the authors' workflow: By means of reference gene primer amplification, nucleated cell counts were estimated. Assay: immunoSEQ multiplex PCR; the TCRdb copy retains only in-frame clones and omits some. From that table come the V and J calls and clone size; the DNA was used to work out D and trimming. The sample includes some 110,000 clones, over 80% seen only once; the top ten take roughly 0.89%. These data belong to a study of blood T cell repertoires in COVID-19. About the research overall: The United States, Italy and Spain provided the acute and convalescent COVID-19 samples. Sources were T cells, B-cell-depleted T cells, or PBMCs; the material itself was cDNA or gDNA.

There are 15 residues in the CDR3. Germline V lookup: CDR1 SGHTA, CDR2 FQGNSA. V was pared by 0 bases and J by 4 bases, with 11 bases between. Sequencing was done on a sample of peripheral blood. The receptor was derived from a woman aged 65 to 85 with acute or convalescent COVID-19. The chain employs TRBV7-2 and TRBJ2-3, with a tentative D call TRBD1 (5 bases). CDR3 in amino acids: CASSLAGRVPDTQYF. CDR3 bases: TGTGCCAGCAGCTTAGCGGGCAGGGTCCCAGATACGCAGTATTTT.